This T cell receptor (beta chain) was sequenced for a study of T cells after yellow fever vaccination. Germline CDR1 SGHVS, CDR2 FQNEAQ. The CDR3 consists of 20 residues. V lost 1 base, J lost 2 bases, and 16 bases stayed unmatched. TCRdb redid the calling of the 5' RACE reads with MiXCR, one entry per CDR3 protein. The profile shows 450,000 to 550,000 distinct CDR3 sequences, roughly 22% of them singletons. Sequencing was performed on PBMCs, taken more than 20 days after the first yellow fever vaccination. This chain joins TRBV7-8 and TRBJ2-1; 8 nucleotides line up with TRBD2. This clonotype was sampled from a man between 18 and 29 years old who received the YFV17D yellow fever vaccine. Here the CDR3 reads CASSLGGRGVRSPPYNEQFF. In DNA, the CDR3 is TGTGCCAGCAGCTTAGGTGGGCGGGGGGTTCGAAGTCCCCCCTACAATGAGCAGTTCTTC. Full variable domain (remainder filled in from reference TRBV7-8 and TRBJ2-1): GAGVSQSPRYKVAKRGQDVALRCDPISGHVSLFWYQQALGQGPEFLTYFQNEAQLDKSGLPSDRFFAERPEGSVSTLKIQRTQQEDSAVYLCASSLGGRGVRSPPYNEQFFGPGTRLTVL.